This T cell receptor beta chain derives from a study of post-analysis software for immune sequencing data. Notes on the study in general: Comparison of patients with controls showed four or five TRBV segments more frequent in patients, TRBV5-6, TRBV5-1 and TRBV20-1 among them.

Comment on this clonotype: Its target is not known. One end of the junction is discordant with germline, which a read error may explain.

Every TCR beta cDNA library bore unique molecular identifiers. TCRdb re-derived calls from the PCR reads in MiXCR, one entry per CDR3 protein. The table includes 700,000 to 800,000 distinct CDR3 sequences, 30% detected once. The CDR3 is made up of 16 amino acids. This sequence originates from a girl aged 10 to 17 with multiple sclerosis. The chain is built from TRBV12-3 or TRBV12-4 and TRBJ2-3; TRBD2 matches 10 bases. Material for sequencing was blood. The CDR3 region is CASSSLAGRGTDAQYF. CDR3 in DNA: TGTGCCAGCAGTTCACTAGCGGGACGGGGCACAGATGCGCAGTATTTT.